This T cell receptor (beta chain) was sequenced for a study of regulatory T cells in long-lasting Graves disease. Turning to the study itself: Patients with persistent Graves' disease had over 5 years of antithyroid drugs and persistent TSH receptor antibodies.

Trimming removed 5 bases from V and 5 bases from J, with 19 bases in between. The CDR3 has 15 residues. The germline V gene has CDR1 SGHVS and CDR2 FNYEAQ. In this sample, this clonotype turned up a few times. TCR beta libraries were built with iRepertoire HTBI primers and Arm-PCR of CDR3 regions. TCRdb itself ran the multiplex PCR reads through MiXCR, one entry per CDR3 protein. The sample has 400,000 to 500,000 distinct CDR3 sequences, around 20% seen once; the top ten hold approximately 14%. Stated time point: persistent/refractory GD, antithyroid drugs over 5 years with positive TRAb. There was RNA extracted from PBMCs, and the TCR library was made from it.

V is TRBV7-6 and J is TRBJ2-7; D remains unclear. This sample comprised peripheral blood mononuclear cells (PBMCs), obtained when the disease was refractory, from a patient treated with antithyroid drugs. This clonotype originated in a female donor with Graves disease. CDR3 DNA sequence: TGTGCCAGCAGCGAAGACCATTTTTCGTACAACGAGCAGTACTTC. It specifies CASSEDHFSYNEQYF.